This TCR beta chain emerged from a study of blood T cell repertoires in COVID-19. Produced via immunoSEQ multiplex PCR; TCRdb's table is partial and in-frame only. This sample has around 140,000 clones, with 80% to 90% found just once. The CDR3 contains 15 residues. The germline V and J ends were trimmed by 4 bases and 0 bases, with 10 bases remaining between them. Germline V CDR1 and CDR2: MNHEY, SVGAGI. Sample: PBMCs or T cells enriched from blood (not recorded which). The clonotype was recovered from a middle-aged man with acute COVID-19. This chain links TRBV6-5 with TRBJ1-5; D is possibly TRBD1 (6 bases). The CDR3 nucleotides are TGTGCCAGCAGTTTTACAGGGCATAGCAATCAGCCCCAGCATTTT. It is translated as CASSFTGHSNQPQHF.